A selection of T cell receptor beta chains follows, all from one sample in a study of T cells in Graves' hyperthyroidism and ophthalmopathy. MiXCR, run by TCRdb on the multiplex PCR reads, gives a single entry per CDR3 protein. The repertoire consists of over 300,000 distinct CDR3 sequences, with roughly 15% occurring once and the leading ten covering 30% to 40%. Sequenced material: blood. The receptors stem from a woman in her thirties or forties with Graves' ophthalmopathy. CDR3s include the opening cysteine and the closing phenylalanine or tryptophan. D genes are given only for firm matches. The size of a clone is reported for some rows only, either as once, few or many, or as a class for expanded clones.

13,-,-,TRBJ2-7,TRBV27,TGTGCCAGCAGTTTAGGGTATCGCTACGAGCAGTACTTC,CASSLGYRYEQYF
16,-,-,TRBJ1-1,TRBV7-6,TGTGCCAGCAGCTTAGCTTTCCCTCTGAGGGACACTGAAGCTTTCTTT,CASSLAFPLRDTEAFF
14,-,few,TRBJ1-1,TRBV10-3,TGTGCCATCAGTGTTCAGGCGGGCGACACTGAAGCTTTCTTT,CAISVQAGDTEAFF
17,TRBD2,many,TRBJ2-7,TRBV29-1,TGCAGCGTTGCCGGGACTAGCGGGAGTCTGGTATCTTACGAGCAGTACTTC,CSVAGTSGSLVSYEQYF
15,-,-,TRBJ2-1,TRBV27,TGTGCCAGCAGTTTCCAGCGAGCAGGTCCGTTGGGGCAGTTCTTC,CASSFQRAGPLGQFF
15,-,many,TRBJ2-2,TRBV27,TGTGCCAGCAGTTTCGGAGGGGGGAACACCGGGGAGCTGTTTTTT,CASSFGGGNTGELFF
14,TRBD1,many,TRBJ2-3,TRBV29-1,TGCAGCGTTACCGACAGGGTATTGGCAGATACGCAGTATTTT,CSVTDRVLADTQYF
14,-,-,TRBJ2-5,TRBV20-1,TGCAGTGCTAGAAAAGTGGCTTCTCAAGAGACCCAGTACTTC,CSARKVASQETQYF
15,TRBD2,-,TRBJ2-1,TRBV5-4,TGTGCCAGCAGCAGAACGAGCGGGGATGGCAATGAGCAGTTCTTC,CASSRTSGDGNEQFF
15,TRBD1,-,TRBJ1-2,TRBV4-1,TGCGCCAGCAGCCAACCGGACAGGGAGTTCTATGGCTACACCTTC,CASSQPDREFYGYTF